The sequence of this T cell receptor beta chain was determined in a study of PD-1 blockade in classical Hodgkin lymphoma. The V segment lost 3 bases and the J segment 4 bases; nucleotides outside the gene matches: 9. The CDR3 totals 15 residues. CDR1 is SGHRS, CDR2 YFSETQ, per germline. Every patient experienced relapse after autologous stem cell transplantation, and brentuximab vedotin exposure varied. The assay was immunoSEQ multiplex PCR, and TCRdb's table has in-frame clones only and misses some. The sample contains about 30,000 clones, approximately 70% of which appear only once. Whole-study results and caveats: As was reported, newly diagnosed patients showed lower baseline TCR diversity than healthy donors did.

This clone has more than one count but fewer than ten. The antigen remains unidentified. This receptor was obtained from a human donor with classical Hodgkin lymphoma. This material consisted of peripheral blood mononuclear cells (PBMCs), taken before the second cycle of nivolumab. V is TRBV5-1 and J is TRBJ1-1; 7 nucleotides agree with TRBD1. CDR3 coding DNA: TGCGCCAGCAGCTCAAGACAGGGAATTACCACTGAAGCTTTCTTT. Encoded protein: CASSSRQGITTEAFF.